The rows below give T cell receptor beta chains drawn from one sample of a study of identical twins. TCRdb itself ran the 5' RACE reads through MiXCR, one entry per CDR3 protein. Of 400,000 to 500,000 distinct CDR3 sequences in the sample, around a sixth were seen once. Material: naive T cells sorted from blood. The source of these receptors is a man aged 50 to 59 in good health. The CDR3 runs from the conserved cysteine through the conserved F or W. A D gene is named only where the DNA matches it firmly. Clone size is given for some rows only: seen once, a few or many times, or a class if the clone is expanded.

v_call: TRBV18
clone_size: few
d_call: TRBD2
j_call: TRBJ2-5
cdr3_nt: TGTGCCAGCTCACCAAGGACTAGCGGGAGTGAGACCCAGTACTTC
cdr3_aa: CASSPRTSGSETQYF

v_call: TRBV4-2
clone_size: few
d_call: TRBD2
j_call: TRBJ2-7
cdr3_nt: TGTGCCAGCAGCCAAGATCCGGGACTAGCGAGCGAGCAGTACTTC
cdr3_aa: CASSQDPGLASEQYF

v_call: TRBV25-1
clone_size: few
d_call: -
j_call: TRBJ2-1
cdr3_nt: TGTGCCAGCAGTGAGGCTCACAGGTCCTGGGGTGAGCAGTTCTTC
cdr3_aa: CASSEAHRSWGEQFF

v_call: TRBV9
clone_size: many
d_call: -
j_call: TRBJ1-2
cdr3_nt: TGTGCCAGCAGCGGCCCTCGCGGGGGACTGTATGGCTACACCTTC
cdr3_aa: CASSGPRGGLYGYTF

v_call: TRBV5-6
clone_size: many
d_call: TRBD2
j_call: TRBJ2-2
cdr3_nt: TGTGCCAGCAGCTTGGGGACTAGCTTGGTCGCCGGGGAGCTGTTTTTT
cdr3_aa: CASSLGTSLVAGELFF

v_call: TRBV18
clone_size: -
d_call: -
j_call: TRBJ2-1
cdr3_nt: TGTGCCAGCTCACCGAATATCACGACATCCCAGTCCCCGCAGTTCTTC
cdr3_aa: CASSPNITTSQSPQFF

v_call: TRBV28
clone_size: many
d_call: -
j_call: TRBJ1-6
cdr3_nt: TGTGCCAGCAGTTTAAGTTTTCGGGGCCCCTATAATTCACCCCTCCACTTT
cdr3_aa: CASSLSFRGPYNSPLHF

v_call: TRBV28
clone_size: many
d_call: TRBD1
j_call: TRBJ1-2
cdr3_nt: TGTGCCAGCAGGACAACAGGGGGTGGCTACACCTTC
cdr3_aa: CASRTTGGGYTF

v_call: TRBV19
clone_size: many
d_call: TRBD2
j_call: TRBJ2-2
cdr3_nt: TGTGCCAGTACCCGACTAGCGGGAGACACCGGGGAGCTGTTTTTT
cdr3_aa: CASTRLAGDTGELFF

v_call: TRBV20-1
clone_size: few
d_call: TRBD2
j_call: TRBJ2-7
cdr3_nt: TGCAGTGCACCGGGGGGTTCCTACGAGCAGTACTTC
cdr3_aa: CSAPGGSYEQYF

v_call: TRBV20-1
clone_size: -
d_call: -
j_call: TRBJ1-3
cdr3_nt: TGCAGTGCTAGTTCGCGCGGAGGAAACACCATATATTTT
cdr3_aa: CSASSRGGNTIYF

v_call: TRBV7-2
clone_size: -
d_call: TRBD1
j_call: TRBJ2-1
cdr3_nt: TGTGCCAGCAGCGCGGACAGGGGGCTTATCTATGAGCAGTTCTTC
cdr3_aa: CASSADRGLIYEQFF

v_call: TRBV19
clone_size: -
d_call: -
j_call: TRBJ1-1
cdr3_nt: TGTGCCAGTAAGCGGTCGGCGACTGAAGCTTTCTTT
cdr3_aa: CASKRSATEAFF

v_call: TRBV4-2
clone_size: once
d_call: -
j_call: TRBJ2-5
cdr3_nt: TGTGCCAGCAGCCAAGATCGGCAGGGCGGTGAGGAGACCCAGTACTTC
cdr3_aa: CASSQDRQGGEETQYF

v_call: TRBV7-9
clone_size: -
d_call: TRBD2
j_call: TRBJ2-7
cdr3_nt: TGTGCCAGCAGCCCCCTTAGCGGGGGCGTTGAGCAGTACTTC
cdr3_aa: CASSPLSGGVEQYF

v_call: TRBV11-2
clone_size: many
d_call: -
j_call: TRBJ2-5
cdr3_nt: TGTGCCAGCAGCTTAAGTGGGGTCCCGGAGACCCAGTACTTC
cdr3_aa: CASSLSGVPETQYF

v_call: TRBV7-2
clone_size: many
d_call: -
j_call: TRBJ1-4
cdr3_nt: TGTGCCAGCAGTTATGGCCAGGGGAGGGGTGAAAAACTGTTTTTT
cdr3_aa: CASSYGQGRGEKLFF

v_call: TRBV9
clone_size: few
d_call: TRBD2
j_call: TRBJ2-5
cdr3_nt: TGTGCCAGCAGCGTGGGAGGGCCGTTAGAAGAGACCCAGTACTTC
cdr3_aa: CASSVGGPLEETQYF

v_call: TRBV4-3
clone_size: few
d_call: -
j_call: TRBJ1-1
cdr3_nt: TGCGCCAGCAGCTCAGGACGTCTAGGGACTGAAGCTTTCTTT
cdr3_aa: CASSSGRLGTEAFF

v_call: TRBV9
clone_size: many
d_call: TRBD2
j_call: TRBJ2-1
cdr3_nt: TGTGCCAGCAGCGGGACTAGTAGCGAGCAGTTCTTC
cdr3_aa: CASSGTSSEQFF

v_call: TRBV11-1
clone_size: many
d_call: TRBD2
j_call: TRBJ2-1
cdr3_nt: TGTGCCAGCAGCCCTCTAGCGGGGGGAAACAATGAGCAGTTCTTC
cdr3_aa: CASSPLAGGNNEQFF

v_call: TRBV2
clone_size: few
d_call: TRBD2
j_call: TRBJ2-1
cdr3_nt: TGTGCCAGCAGTGAAACCGGGACTAGGGGGGATGAGCAGTTCTTC
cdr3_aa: CASSETGTRGDEQFF

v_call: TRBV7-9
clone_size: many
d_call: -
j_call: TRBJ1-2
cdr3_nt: TGTGCCAGCACACCGGGGGACTATGGCTACACCTTC
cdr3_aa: CASTPGDYGYTF

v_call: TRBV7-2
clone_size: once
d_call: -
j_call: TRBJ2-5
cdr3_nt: TGTGCCAGCAGCCGACAAATCAAGTACCAAGAGACCCAGTACTTC
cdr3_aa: CASSRQIKYQETQYF

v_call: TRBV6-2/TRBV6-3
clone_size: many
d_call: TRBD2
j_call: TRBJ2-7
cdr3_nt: TGTGCCAGCAGTCAACTTCCGGGACTAGCGGGAGCTAGGTCCGAGCAGTACTTC
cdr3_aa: CASSQLPGLAGARSEQYF

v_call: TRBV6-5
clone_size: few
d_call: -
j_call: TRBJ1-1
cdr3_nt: TGTGCCAGCAGTTACTCGACTTTCTCGGTCAAAGCTTTCTTT
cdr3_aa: CASSYSTFSVKAFF

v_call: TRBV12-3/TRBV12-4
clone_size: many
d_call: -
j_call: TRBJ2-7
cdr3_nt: TGTGCCAGCAGTTTGGGACATGGATCCTACGAGCAGTACTTC
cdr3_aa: CASSLGHGSYEQYF

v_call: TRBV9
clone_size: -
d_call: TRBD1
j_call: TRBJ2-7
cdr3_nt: TGTGCCAGCAGCGTAGAACAGGGGCTCGAGCAGTACTTC
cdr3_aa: CASSVEQGLEQYF

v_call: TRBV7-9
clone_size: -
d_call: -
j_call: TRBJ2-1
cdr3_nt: TGTGCCAGCAGCTTAGGTGGTAGCGGACTCGTTTACAATGAGCAGTTCTTC
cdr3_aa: CASSLGGSGLVYNEQFF

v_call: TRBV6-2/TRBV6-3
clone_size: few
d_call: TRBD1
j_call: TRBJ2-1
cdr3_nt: TGTGCCAGCAGTTACCCAGGACAGGGTTTCAATGAGCAGTTCTTC
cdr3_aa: CASSYPGQGFNEQFF

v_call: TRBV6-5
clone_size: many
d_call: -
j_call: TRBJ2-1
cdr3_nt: TGTGCCAGCAGTTACTCCGTCGGGCAGGGAATAGGTGAGCAGTTCTTC
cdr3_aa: CASSYSVGQGIGEQFF